This TCR beta chain appears in the sequencing data of a study of molecular identifiers for immune sequencing clone quantification. Study conclusions and caveats: Effector cells had over 98% of their molecules in clones above 20 RNA copies, while naive cells had under 1%.

Germline CDR1 MNHEY, CDR2 SVGEGT. V shed 6 bases and J shed 1 base, with 19 bases lying between them. CDR3 length: 17 amino acids. One entry per CDR3 protein results from TCRdb running MiXCR on the PCR reads. The table includes approximately 670,000 distinct CDR3 sequences, 20% detected once. The sample holds many counts of this clonotype. Its antigen is not known. The chain joins TRBV6-2 or TRBV6-3 to TRBJ2-1; weak D call: TRBD2 (5 bases). Sequencing was performed on naive CD8+ T cells from blood, with Jurkat cell RNA spiked in. Subset reported: FACS-sorted CD8+CD4-CCR7+CD45RA+ naive T cells. The sequence was collected from a human donor in good health. Some libraries in this study had Jurkat cell RNA spiked in. The CDR3 loop is CASSPGLVVGSYNEQFF. Written as DNA, the CDR3 is TGTGCCAGCAGCCCCGGACTCGTGGTAGGGTCCTACAATGAGCAGTTCTTC.